This TCR beta chain was sequenced for a study of regulatory T cells in long-lasting Graves disease listed by TCRdb under 2021. Study-wide context: To count as having persistent Graves' disease, a patient had to have received antithyroid drug treatment for over 5 years with TSH receptor autoantibodies remaining persistently positive. The study took place in China and was registered as a clinical trial. On average, persistent Graves' disease patients in the clinical cohort had been on antithyroid drugs for approximately ten years. Persistent Graves' disease patients were compared with newly diagnosed Graves' disease patients by peripheral blood TCR sequencing and RNA sequencing. A total of around 33 samples were covered by TCR sequencing, comprising approximately 13 persistent and around 20 newly diagnosed Graves' disease patients.

This clonotype was counted only a few times. Its recognized antigen is unknown. No clone much larger than this one lies a single base away; base qualities are absent. Including cysteine and phenylalanine, the CDR3 has 16 amino acids. CDR3 DNA only is kept here, 48 bases in frame from base 1. The germline V gene specifies SGHVS as CDR1 and FQNEAQ as CDR2. Ends trimmed: V by 5 bases, J by 7 bases; bases unmatched to a gene: 9. What the time point label conveys for this sample: persistent/refractory GD, antithyroid drugs over 5 years with positive TRAb. RNA was extracted from PBMCs in TRIzol for both TCR sequencing and RNA sequencing. Graves' disease was diagnosed according to American Thyroid Association guidelines. Patients were recruited from an endocrinology department in Xi'an, China. Each patient gave approximately 9 milliliters of peripheral blood, collected in an EDTA anticoagulant tube. Ficoll Paque Plus density gradient separation was used to isolate PBMCs, and no further T cell sorting was done. An Agilent 2100 Bioanalyzer and agarose gel were used to check RNA quality, while a NanoDrop 2000 measured RNA concentration.

Libraries were made using multiplex PCR. The reads were generated on an Illumina HiSeq 4000. CDR3 regions were amplified by Arm-PCR with iRepertoire HTBI primers to construct TCR beta libraries. Before sequencing, the PCR products underwent gel purification. Per the source publication's procedure: A total of roughly 67 TRBV and about 13 TRBJ segments were identified across samples and were used for gene usage analysis of CDR3 amino acid clonotypes. COPE and FqMerger were used to merge the filtered high-quality paired reads into contigs. Contigs were aligned with BLAST to IMGT TRBV, TRBD and TRBJ reference genes, and CDR3 was defined per IMGT. Clonotypes above 0.1% frequency were classified as highly expanded clones. Shannon entropy served as the measure of repertoire diversity, while the Gini coefficient captured V-J evenness. Public clonotypes were defined as clonotypes shared by more than one individual. TCRdb applied fastp at Q25 and MiXCR to the public reads, then kept only in-frame beta chains. Duplicate CDR3 protein sequences are folded into a single record with the most common DNA and genes. V and J calls and clone size were set by TCRdb, not the authors. Recorded for this sample are around 500,000 distinct CDR3 sequences; about 20% of them occurred a single time. Over 7.5% of the sample lies in the top ten.

Paper-wide results and their limitations: Persistent disease showed preferential use of TRBV28, TRBJ1-2 and TRBJ2-5, whereas newly diagnosed disease favored TRBV20-1 and TRBJ2-1. Persistent Graves' disease patients showed lower TCR Shannon entropy and fewer highly expanded clones than newly diagnosed patients, suggesting clonal expansion. A larger number of public clonotypes was shared among persistent patients (about 2,700) than among newly diagnosed patients (approximately 930). Sequencing and analysis were restricted to the TCR beta chain. Peripheral blood alone was examined, since thyroid tissue, which constituted the primary lesion, could not be accessed. As a limitation, the authors acknowledged that the small sample size may reduce accuracy.

The clonotype was recovered from a female donor with Graves disease. The chain links TRBV7-8 with TRBJ1-4; 11 central bases correspond to TRBD1. This specimen was peripheral blood mononuclear cells (PBMCs), taken when the disease was refractory, from a patient treated with antithyroid drugs. This receptor has the CDR3 CASSPRTGGVGEKLFF. The nucleotide sequence is TGTGCCAGCAGCCCGAGGACAGGGGGCGTGGGTGAAAAACTGTTTTTT. The full variable domain, with segments outside the CDR3 supplied by the reference TRBV7-8 and TRBJ1-4 proteins, appears as GAGVSQSPRYKVAKRGQDVALRCDPISGHVSLFWYQQALGQGPEFLTYFQNEAQLDKSGLPSDRFFAERPEGSVSTLKIQRTQQEDSAVYLCASSPRTGGVGEKLFFGSGTQLSVL.